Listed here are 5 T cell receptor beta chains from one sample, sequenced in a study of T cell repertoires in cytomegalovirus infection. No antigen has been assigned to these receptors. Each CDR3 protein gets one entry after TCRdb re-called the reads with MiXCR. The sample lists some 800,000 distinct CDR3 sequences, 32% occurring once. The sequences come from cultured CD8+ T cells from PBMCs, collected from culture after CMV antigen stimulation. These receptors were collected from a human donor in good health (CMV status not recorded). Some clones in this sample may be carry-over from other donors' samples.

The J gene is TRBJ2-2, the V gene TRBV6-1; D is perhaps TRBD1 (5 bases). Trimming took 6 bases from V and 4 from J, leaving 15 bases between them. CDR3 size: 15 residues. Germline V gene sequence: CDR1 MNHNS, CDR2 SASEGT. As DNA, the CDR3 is TGTGCCAGCAGACCCCTGACAGAGTCCACCGGGGAGCTGTTTTTT. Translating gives CASRPLTESTGELFF.

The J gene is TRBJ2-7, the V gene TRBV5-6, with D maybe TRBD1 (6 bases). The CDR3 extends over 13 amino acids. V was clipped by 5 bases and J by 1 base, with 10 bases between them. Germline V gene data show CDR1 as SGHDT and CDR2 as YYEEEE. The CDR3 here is CASRNRDSYEQYF. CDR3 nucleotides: TGTGCCAGCAGGAACAGGGATTCCTACGAGCAGTACTTC.

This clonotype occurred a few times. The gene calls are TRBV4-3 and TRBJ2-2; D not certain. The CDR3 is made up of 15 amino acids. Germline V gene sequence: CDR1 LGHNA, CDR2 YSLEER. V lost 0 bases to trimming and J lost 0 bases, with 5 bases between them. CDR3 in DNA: TGCGCCAGCAGCCAAGAGATAGCGAACACCGGGGAGCTGTTTTTT. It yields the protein CASSQEIANTGELFF.

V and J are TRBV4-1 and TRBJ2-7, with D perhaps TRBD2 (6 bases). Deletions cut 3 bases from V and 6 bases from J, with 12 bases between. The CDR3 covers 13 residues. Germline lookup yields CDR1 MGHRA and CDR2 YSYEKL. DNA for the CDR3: TGCGCCAGCAGCCACTCGACTAGTGCCGAGCAGTACTTC. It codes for CASSHSTSAEQYF.

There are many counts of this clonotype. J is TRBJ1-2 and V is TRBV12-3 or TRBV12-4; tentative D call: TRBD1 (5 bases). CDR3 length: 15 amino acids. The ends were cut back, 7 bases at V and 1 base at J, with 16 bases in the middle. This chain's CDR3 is CASTPGDPRNYGYTF. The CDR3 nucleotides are TGTGCCAGCACCCCGGGGGACCCCCGTAACTATGGCTACACCTTC.